These 13 T cell receptor beta chains share one sample of origin, sequenced in a study of shared clonotypes between healthy human individuals (dated by TCRdb to the early 2020s). Receptor libraries were prepared by the immunoSEQ multiplex PCR assay. Held by TCRdb, this immuneACCESS table contains in-frame sequences only and omits some clones. Under half of the omission traces to an unresolved V gene where checked; the cause of the rest is unknown. The sample table records about a million clones; roughly 80% of these occur just once. The leading ten clones occupy roughly 1.4% of the sample. The specimen sequenced was memory CD4+ T cells sorted from blood. Per the publication, the cell subset or site label means: CD45RA-negative fraction. The receptors stem from a man between 18 and 35 years old in good health.

The chain has TRBV30 and TRBJ2-1; 9 positions agree with TRBD1. The CDR3 sequence is 17 residues long. Looked up from germline, CDR1 is GTSNPN and CDR2 is SVGIG (reference sequence). J lost 4 bases, V lost 2 bases, and 12 bases had no gene match. The CDR3 is CAWSLPGTGFPYNEQFF. As DNA, the CDR3 is TGTGCCTGGAGTCTACCCGGGACAGGGTTCCCTTACAATGAGCAGTTCTTC.

The chain combines TRBV11-2 with TRBJ2-7, with 10 bases aligning to TRBD2. The CDR3 sequence is 18 residues long. The junction had 16 bases not matched to a gene; V was cut back by 4 bases and J by 4 bases. Germline V gives CDR1 SGHAT, CDR2 FQNNGV. The CDR3 protein is CASSSRVGSGRVAYEQYF. CDR3 DNA sequence: TGTGCCAGCAGCTCAAGAGTTGGAAGCGGGAGGGTAGCTTACGAGCAGTACTTC.

There are many counts of this clone. The chain combines TRBV7-2 with TRBJ2-2; possible D gene TRBD2, 5 bases. The CDR3 sequence is 15 residues long. Germline V gene lookup returns CDR1 SGHTA and CDR2 FQGNSA. V lost 2 bases and J 1 base, leaving 8 bases between the germline ends. CDR3 bases: TGTGCCAGCAGCTTATCCGGGGTGAACACCGGGGAGCTGTTTTTT. Its protein is CASSLSGVNTGELFF.

This clone has only one observation. This chain connects TRBV27 to TRBJ1-2, with D maybe TRBD1 (6 bases). Trimming left V 4 bases short and J 6 bases short, with 12 bases between. The CDR3 has 13 amino acids. The germline V gene encodes CDR1 MNHEY and CDR2 SMNVEV (reference sequence). CDR3 sequence (DNA): TGTGCCAGCAGTTCCCGGGGGGCGGATGGCTACACCTTC. This sequence encodes CASSSRGADGYTF.

The chain carries TRBV7-9 and TRBJ2-7, with 9 bases fitting TRBD2. CDR1 SEHNR and CDR2 FQNEAQ come from the germline V gene (reference sequence). The CDR3 is 15 residues long. Trimming took 4 bases from V and 7 from J; bases not matched to a gene: 11. CDR3 DNA sequence: TGTGCCAGCAGCTCTCCGGGACTAGCTCTTACGGAGCAGTACTTC. It is translated as CASSSPGLALTEQYF. The entire variable domain, with the rest obtained from reference TRBV7-9 and TRBJ2-7, is as follows: DTGVSQNPRHKITKRGQNVTFRCDPISEHNRLYWYRQTLGQGPEFLTYFQNEAQLEKSRLLSDRFSAERPKGSFSTLEIQRTEQGDSAMYLCASSSPGLALTEQYFGPGTRLTVT.

The gene calls are TRBV30 and TRBJ2-3; D possibly corresponds to TRBD1 (6 bases). V gave up 8 bases and J gave up 0 bases, with 12 bases separating them. The CDR3 is 13 amino acids. Germline CDR1 and CDR2: GTSNPN and SVGIG (reference sequence). The CDR3 region is CARSGQSTDTQYF. For the CDR3, the DNA is TGTGCCCGCTCGGGACAAAGCACAGATACGCAGTATTTT.

This clone was detected once. The chain has TRBV19 and TRBJ1-3; D ambiguous. Germline V gene data show CDR1 as LNHDA and CDR2 as SQIVND (reference sequence). The V and J ends lost 6 bases and 0 bases respectively, with 15 bases between them. This CDR3 contains 16 residues. Here the CDR3 DNA reads TGTGCCAGTAGGGAAGCTGCGATCAGCTCTGGAAACACCATATATTTT. Translated, it gives CASREAAISSGNTIYF.

The chain recombines TRBV6-5 with TRBJ1-5; D is ambiguous. The CDR3 is 15 amino acids. Trimming pared 5 bases from V and 2 bases from J, leaving 13 bases between. Germline V lookup: CDR1 MNHEY, CDR2 SVGAGI. For the CDR3, the DNA is TGTGCCAGCAGTCAGACTAGGGAAGGCAATCAGCCCCAGCATTTT. It encodes CASSQTREGNQPQHF.

V usage is TRBV6-1 and J usage is TRBJ2-3; TRBD2 is a possible D gene (5 bases). Germline V CDR1 and CDR2: MNHNS, SASEGT. The CDR3 runs 13 residues. The V end lost 7 bases, the J end lost 2 bases, and 10 bases lay between the germline ends. CDR3 DNA: TGTGCCAGCAACCGGGGAGCCACAGATACGCAGTATTTT. Its translation: CASNRGATDTQYF.

This chain links TRBV14 with TRBJ2-3; a possible D gene is TRBD2 (6 bases). The length of the CDR3 is 15 residues. Germline V gene sequence: CDR1 SGHDN, CDR2 FVKESK. The V and J ends lost 3 bases and 1 base respectively, with 11 bases between them. CDR3 nucleotide sequence: TGTGCCAGCAGCCAGGGTAGCGGACGCACAGATACGCAGTATTTT. Protein product: CASSQGSGRTDTQYF.

This chain uses TRBV19 with TRBJ1-6; D gene unclear. This CDR3 contains 17 residues. With 6 bases removed from V and 0 bases from J, the gap between germline ends came to 15 bases. Germline CDR1 LNHDA, CDR2 SQIVND (reference sequence). The CDR3: CASREQQRSSYNSPLHF. The DNA for the CDR3 is TGTGCCAGTAGGGAACAACAGCGGAGCTCCTATAATTCACCCCTCCACTTT.

This sequence joins TRBV5-1 and TRBJ1-5; TRBD1 is a possible D gene (5 bases). The V end lost 1 base, the J end lost 6 bases, and 14 bases lay between the germline ends. The CDR3 covers 15 residues. Germline-derived CDR1 and CDR2 are SGHRS and YFSETQ. The CDR3 nucleotides are TGCGCCAGCAGCTTGACAGGTCAAATAGGTCAGCCCCAGCATTTT. It yields the protein CASSLTGQIGQPQHF.

The gene calls are TRBV7-9 and TRBJ2-5, with D maybe TRBD1 (5 bases). Deletions cut 5 bases from V and 0 bases from J, with 10 bases between. The length of the CDR3 is 14 residues. CDR1 and CDR2 (germline): SEHNR, FQNEAQ (reference sequence). CDR3 sequence: CASSLDRNQETQYF. The CDR3 coding sequence is TGTGCCAGCAGCCTAGACAGAAACCAAGAGACCCAGTACTTC.